A single sample is the source of the 2 T cell receptor beta chains below, sequenced in a study of T cell responses to AZD1222 COVID-19 vaccine. Using immunoSEQ multiplex PCR, the repertoire was profiled, and TCRdb retains in-frame clones only, with some absent. This sample has roughly 160,000 clones, with approximately 87% found just once. Sequencing was performed on peripheral blood, taken 28 days after the second AZD1222 dose. Every receptor here comes from an adult who received the AZD1222 COVID-19 vaccine.

V is TRBV20-1 and J is TRBJ1-1; unclear D gene. Germline V gene data show CDR1 as DFQATT and CDR2 as SNEGSKA (reference sequence). The CDR3 has 11 amino acids. V lost 2 bases to trimming and J lost 9 bases, with 10 bases between them. CDR3 coding DNA: TGCAGTGCTAGAATGGGGTTCAAAGCTTTCTTT. This translates into CSARMGFKAFF.

The rearrangement uses TRBV6-5 and TRBJ1-5; D gene uncertain. The CDR3 consists of 13 residues. V was cut by 2 bases and J by 4 bases, with 6 bases left in between. Germline CDR1 reads MNHEY; CDR2 reads SVGAGI. The chain's CDR3 is CASSYGRNQPQHF. CDR3 DNA: TGTGCCAGCAGTTACGGGCGGAATCAGCCCCAGCATTTT.